This passage covers 5 T cell receptor beta chains from one sample sequenced in a study of cytomegalovirus exposure and HLA in healthy donors. The PCR contained 60 Vbeta and 13 Jbeta primers. Libraries were prepared by immunoSEQ multiplex PCR; TCRdb keeps only in-frame clonotypes and omits some of them. Found here are about 53,000 clones; the top ten clones hold 12%. The specimen sequenced was PBMCs. These receptors all stem from a man between 18 and 29 years old in good health and CMV-seropositive.

DNA of the CDR3: TGTGCCAGCAGCCAAATGTCCGAGAGCTCCTACGAGCAGTACTTC. This encodes CASSQMSESSYEQYF. The chain carries TRBV14 and TRBJ2-7; no clear D. The germline CDR1 and CDR2 sequences are SGHDN and FVKESK. V lost 2 bases and J 0 bases, leaving 11 bases between the germline ends. The CDR3 consists of 15 residues.

The V gene is TRBV7-6, the J gene TRBJ1-2; no clear D. The ends were cut back, 3 bases at V and 4 bases at J, with 9 bases in the middle. The germline V gene has CDR1 SGHVS and CDR2 FNYEAQ. The CDR3 has 13 amino acids. The CDR3 DNA follows: TGTGCCAGCAGCTTTTCGGGAGGCTATGGCTACACCTTC. Amino acid sequence: CASSFSGGYGYTF.

This chain uses TRBV30 with TRBJ1-5, with D perhaps matching TRBD1 (5 bases). The CDR3 extends over 13 amino acids. The ends were cut back, 1 base at V and 7 bases at J, with 11 bases in the middle. From germline, CDR1 is GTSNPN and CDR2 SVGIG (reference sequence). CDR3: CAWSGRGQQPQHF. In nucleotides, the CDR3 is TGTGCCTGGAGTGGGCGGGGCCAACAGCCCCAGCATTTT.

The V and J genes are TRBV27 and TRBJ2-2; TRBD2 is a possible D gene (5 bases). The germline V gene encodes CDR1 MNHEY and CDR2 SMNVEV (reference sequence). This CDR3 has 15 amino acids. Trimming took 0 bases from V and 7 from J, leaving 12 bases between them. The CDR3 is CASSLSIFGSGELFF. CDR3 sequence (DNA): TGTGCCAGCAGTTTATCCATTTTTGGGAGCGGGGAGCTGTTTTTT.

The chain couples TRBV6-4 to TRBJ2-3, with D tentatively TRBD1 (5 bases). CDR1 and CDR2 from the germline V gene are MRHNA and SNTAGT. This CDR3 region has 14 residues. V was trimmed by 4 bases and J by 1 base, leaving 9 bases between them. CDR3 amino acids: CASSVDSRTDTQYF. The CDR3, as DNA: TGTGCCAGCAGTGTCGACAGTCGCACAGATACGCAGTATTTT.